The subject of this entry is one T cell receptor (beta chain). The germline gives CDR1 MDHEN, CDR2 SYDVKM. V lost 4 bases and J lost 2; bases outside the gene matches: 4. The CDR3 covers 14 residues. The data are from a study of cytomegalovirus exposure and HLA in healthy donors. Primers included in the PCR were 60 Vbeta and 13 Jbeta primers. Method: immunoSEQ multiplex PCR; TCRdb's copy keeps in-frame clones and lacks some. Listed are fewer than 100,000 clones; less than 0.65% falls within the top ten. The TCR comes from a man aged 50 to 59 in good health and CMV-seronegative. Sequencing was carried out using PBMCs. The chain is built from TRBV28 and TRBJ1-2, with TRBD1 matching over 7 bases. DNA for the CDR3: TGTGCCAGCAGTTATTTGGGACAGAACTATGGCTACACCTTC. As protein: CASSYLGQNYGYTF.